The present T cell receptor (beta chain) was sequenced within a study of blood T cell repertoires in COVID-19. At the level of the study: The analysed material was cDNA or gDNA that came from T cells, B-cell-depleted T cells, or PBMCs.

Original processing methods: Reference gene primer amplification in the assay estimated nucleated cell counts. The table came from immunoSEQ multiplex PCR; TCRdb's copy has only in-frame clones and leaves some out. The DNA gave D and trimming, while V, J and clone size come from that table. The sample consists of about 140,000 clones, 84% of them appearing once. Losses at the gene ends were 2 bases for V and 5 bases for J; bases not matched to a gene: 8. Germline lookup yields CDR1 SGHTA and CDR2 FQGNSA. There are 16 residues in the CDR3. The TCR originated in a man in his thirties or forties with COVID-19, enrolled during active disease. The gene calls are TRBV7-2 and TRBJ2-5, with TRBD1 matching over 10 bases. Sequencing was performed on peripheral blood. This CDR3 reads CASSLPPTGGSETQYF. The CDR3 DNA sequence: TGTGCCAGCAGCTTACCTCCGACAGGGGGCAGCGAGACCCAGTACTTC.